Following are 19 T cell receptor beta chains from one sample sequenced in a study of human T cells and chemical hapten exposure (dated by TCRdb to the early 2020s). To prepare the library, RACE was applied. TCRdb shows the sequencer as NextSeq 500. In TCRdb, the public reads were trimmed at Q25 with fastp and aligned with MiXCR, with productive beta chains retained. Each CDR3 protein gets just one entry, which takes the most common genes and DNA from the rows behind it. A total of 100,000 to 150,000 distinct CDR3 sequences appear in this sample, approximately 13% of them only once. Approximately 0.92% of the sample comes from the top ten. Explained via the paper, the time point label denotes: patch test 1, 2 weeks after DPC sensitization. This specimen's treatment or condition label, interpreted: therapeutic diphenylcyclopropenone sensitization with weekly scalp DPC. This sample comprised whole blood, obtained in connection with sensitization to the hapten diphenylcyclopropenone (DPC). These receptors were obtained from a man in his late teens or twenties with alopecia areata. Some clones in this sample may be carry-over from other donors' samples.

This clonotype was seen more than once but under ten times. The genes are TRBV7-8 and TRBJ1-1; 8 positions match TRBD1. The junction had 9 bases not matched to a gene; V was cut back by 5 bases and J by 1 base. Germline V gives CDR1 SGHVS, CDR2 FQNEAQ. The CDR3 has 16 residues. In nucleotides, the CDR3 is TGTGCCAGCAGCCAGGCAGGGGGCCTGGGGAACACTGAAGCTTTCTTT. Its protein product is CASSQAGGLGNTEAFF.

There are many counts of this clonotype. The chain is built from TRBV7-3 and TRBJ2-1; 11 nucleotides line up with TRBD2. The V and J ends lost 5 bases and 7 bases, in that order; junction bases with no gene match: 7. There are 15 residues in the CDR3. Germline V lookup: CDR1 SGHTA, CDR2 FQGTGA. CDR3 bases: TGTGCCAGCAGCGAAACTAGCGGGGGCTGGAATGAGCAGTTCTTC. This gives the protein CASSETSGGWNEQFF.

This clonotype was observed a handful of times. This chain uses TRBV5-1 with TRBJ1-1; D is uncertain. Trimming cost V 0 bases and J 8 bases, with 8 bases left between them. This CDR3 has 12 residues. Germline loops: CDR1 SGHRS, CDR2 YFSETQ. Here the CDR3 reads CASSLEHSEAFF. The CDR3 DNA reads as TGCGCCAGCAGCTTGGAGCACTCAGAAGCTTTCTTT.

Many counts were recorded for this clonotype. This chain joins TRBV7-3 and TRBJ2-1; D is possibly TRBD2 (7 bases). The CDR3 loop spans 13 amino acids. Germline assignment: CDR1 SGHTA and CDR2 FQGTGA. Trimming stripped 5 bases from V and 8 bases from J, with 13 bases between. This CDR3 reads CASSPQGRDEQFF. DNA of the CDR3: TGTGCCAGCAGCCCGCAGGGGAGGGATGAGCAGTTCTTC.

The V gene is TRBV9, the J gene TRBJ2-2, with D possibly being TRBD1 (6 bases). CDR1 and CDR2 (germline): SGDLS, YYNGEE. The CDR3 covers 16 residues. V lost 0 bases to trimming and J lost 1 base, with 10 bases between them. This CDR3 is CASSVVEGVNTGELFF. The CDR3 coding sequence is TGTGCCAGCAGCGTAGTTGAGGGGGTGAACACCGGGGAGCTGTTTTTT.

Here the CDR3 reads CATSATPTGKRTEAFF. In DNA, the CDR3 is TGTGCCACCAGTGCTACACCGACAGGGAAGAGAACTGAAGCTTTCTTT. V gene TRBV24-1 combines with J gene TRBJ1-1, with TRBD1 matching over 7 bases. The CDR3 sequence is 16 residues long. Germline assignment: CDR1 KGHDR and CDR2 SFDVKD. Losses at the gene ends were 5 bases for V and 5 bases for J; bases not matched to a gene: 13.

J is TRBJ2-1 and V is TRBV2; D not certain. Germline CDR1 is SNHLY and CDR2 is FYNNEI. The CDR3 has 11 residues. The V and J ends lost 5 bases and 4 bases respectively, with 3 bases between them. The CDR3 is CASSTYNEQFF. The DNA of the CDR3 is TGTGCCAGCAGTACTTACAATGAGCAGTTCTTC.

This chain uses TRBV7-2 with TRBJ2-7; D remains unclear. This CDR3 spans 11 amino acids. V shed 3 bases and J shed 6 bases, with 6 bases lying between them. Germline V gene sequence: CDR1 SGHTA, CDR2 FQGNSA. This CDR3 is CTSSLDTEQYV. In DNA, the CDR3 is TGTACCAGCAGCTTGGATACCGAGCAGTACGTC.

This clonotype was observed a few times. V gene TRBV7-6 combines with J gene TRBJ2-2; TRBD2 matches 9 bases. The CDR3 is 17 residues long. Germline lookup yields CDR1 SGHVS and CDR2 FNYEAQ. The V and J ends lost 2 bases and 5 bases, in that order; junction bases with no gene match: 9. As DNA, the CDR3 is TGTGCCAGCAGCTTAATCCCGAGCGGGGGGACTACCGGGGAGCTGTTTTTT. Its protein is CASSLIPSGGTTGELFF.

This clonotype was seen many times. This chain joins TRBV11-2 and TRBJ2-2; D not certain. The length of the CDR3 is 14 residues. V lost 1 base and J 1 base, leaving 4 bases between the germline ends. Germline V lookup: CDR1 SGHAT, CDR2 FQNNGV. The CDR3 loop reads CASSLGLNTGELFF. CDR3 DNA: TGTGCCAGCAGCTTAGGTCTGAACACCGGGGAGCTGTTTTTT.

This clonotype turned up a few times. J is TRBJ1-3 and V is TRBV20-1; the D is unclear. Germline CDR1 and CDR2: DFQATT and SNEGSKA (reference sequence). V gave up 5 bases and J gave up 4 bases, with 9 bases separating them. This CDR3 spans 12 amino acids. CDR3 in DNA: TGCAGTGCTCTGGTAGCCGGAAACACCATATATTTT. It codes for CSALVAGNTIYF.

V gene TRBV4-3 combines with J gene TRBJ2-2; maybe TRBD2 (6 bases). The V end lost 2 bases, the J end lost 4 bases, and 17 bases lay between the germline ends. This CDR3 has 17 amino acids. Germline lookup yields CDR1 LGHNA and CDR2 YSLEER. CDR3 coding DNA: TGCGCCAGCAGCCAAATTAATGCGGGACTTAGCACCGGGGAGCTGTTTTTT. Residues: CASSQINAGLSTGELFF.

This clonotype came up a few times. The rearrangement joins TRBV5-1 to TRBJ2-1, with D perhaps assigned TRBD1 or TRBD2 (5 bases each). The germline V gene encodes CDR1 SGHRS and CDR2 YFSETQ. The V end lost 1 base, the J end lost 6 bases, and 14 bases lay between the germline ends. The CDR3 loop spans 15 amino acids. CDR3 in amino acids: CASSLRLGDPNEQFF. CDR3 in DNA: TGCGCCAGCAGCTTGCGGTTGGGGGACCCCAATGAGCAGTTCTTC. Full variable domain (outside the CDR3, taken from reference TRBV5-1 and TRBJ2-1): KAGVTQTPRYLIKTRGQQVTLSCSPISGHRSVSWYQQTPGQGLQFLFEYFSETQRNKGNFPGRFSGRQFSNSRSEMNVSTLELGDSALYLCASSLRLGDPNEQFFGPGTRLTVL.

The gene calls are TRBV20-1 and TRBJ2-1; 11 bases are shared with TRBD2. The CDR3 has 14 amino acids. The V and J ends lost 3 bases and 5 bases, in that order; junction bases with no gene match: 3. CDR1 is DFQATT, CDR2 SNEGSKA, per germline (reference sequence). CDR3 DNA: TGCAGTGCTAGGGGACTAGCGGATAACAATGAGCAGTTCTTC. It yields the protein CSARGLADNNEQFF.

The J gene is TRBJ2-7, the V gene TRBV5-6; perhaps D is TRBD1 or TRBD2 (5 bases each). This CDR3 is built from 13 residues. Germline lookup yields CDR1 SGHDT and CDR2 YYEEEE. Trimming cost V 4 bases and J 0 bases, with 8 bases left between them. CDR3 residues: CASSGTRSYEQYV. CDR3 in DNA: TGTGCCAGCAGCGGGACCCGCTCCTACGAGCAGTACGTC.

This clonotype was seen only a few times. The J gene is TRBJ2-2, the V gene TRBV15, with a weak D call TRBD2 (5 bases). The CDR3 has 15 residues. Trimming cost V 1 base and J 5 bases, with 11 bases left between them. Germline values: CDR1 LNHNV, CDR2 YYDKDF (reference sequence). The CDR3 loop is CATSRAGGYTGELFF. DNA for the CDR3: TGTGCCACCAGCAGAGCTGGAGGTTATACCGGGGAGCTGTTTTTT.

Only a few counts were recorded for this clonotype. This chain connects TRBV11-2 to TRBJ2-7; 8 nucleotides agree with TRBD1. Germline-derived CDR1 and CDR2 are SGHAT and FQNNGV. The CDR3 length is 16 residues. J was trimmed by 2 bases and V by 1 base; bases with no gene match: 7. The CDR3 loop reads CASSLVGKDRAYEQYF. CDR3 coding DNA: TGTGCCAGCAGCTTAGTGGGGAAGGACAGGGCCTACGAGCAGTACTTC. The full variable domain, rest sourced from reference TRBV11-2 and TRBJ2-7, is EAGVAQSPRYKIIEKRQSVAFWCNPISGHATLYWYQQILGQGPKLLIQFQNNGVVDDSQLPKDRFSAERLKGVDSTLKIQPAKLEDSAVYLCASSLVGKDRAYEQYFGPGTRLTVT.

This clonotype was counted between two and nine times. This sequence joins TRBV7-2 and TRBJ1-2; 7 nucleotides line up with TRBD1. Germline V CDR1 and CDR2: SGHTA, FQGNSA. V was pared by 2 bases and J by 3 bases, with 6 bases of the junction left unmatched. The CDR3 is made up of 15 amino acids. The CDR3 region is CASSLILRGHYGYTF. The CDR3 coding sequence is TGTGCCAGCAGCTTAATTCTTAGGGGGCACTATGGCTACACCTTC.

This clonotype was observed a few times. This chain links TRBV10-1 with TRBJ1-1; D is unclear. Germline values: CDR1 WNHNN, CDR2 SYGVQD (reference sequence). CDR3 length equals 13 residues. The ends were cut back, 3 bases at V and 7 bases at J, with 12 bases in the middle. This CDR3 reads CASSDVRGREAFF. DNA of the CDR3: TGCGCCAGCAGTGATGTGCGGGGTCGTGAAGCTTTCTTT.